This TCR beta chain came from a study of a mutant IDH1 vaccine in newly diagnosed glioma. Across the whole study: Radiotherapy, temozolomide, or both had been given previously, and both were given to most.

Some clones are missing from TCRdb's copy, which holds only in-frame ones; the method was immunoSEQ multiplex PCR. The table has some 60,000 clones, more than 85% seen once; the top ten hold roughly 2.5%. CDR1 SGHTA and CDR2 FQGNSA come from the germline V gene. The CDR3 is 14 amino acids. With 5 bases removed from V and 2 bases from J, the gap between germline ends came to 13 bases. As for time point: baseline, week 1 (first vaccination visit). Treatment denoted: pre-vaccination baseline after standard-of-care therapy. Study-wide points: The vaccine induced immune responses, and these occurred in about 95% of patients.

With respect to this clone: Its target is unknown.

The receptor was isolated from a man aged 45 to 65 with glioma. This sequence joins TRBV7-2 and TRBJ2-7, with D perhaps TRBD2 (6 bases). The sequencing here drew on PBMCs, taken from a glioma patient treated with radiotherapy, temozolomide or both. CDR3 bases: TGTGCCAGCAGCGCGGGGCAGGTGCCCTACGAGCAGTACTTC. Its protein product is CASSAGQVPYEQYF.